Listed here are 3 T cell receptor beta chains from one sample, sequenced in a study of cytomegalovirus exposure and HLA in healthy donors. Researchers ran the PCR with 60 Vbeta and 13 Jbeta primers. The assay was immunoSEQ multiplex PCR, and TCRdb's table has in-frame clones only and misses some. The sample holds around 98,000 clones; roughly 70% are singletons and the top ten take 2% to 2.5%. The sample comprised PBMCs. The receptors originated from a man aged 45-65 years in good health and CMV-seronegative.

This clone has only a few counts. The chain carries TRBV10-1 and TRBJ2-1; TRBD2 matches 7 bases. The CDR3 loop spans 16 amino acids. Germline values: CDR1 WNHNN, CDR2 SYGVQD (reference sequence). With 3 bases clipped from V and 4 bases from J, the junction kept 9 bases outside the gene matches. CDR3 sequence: CASSDASRGVYNEQFF. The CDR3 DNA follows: TGCGCCAGCAGTGATGCGAGTCGGGGGGTGTACAATGAGCAGTTCTTC.

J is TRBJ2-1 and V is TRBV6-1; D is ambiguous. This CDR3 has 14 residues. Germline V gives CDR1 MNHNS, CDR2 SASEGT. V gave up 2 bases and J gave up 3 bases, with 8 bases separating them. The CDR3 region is CASSESLYYNEQFF. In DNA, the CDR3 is TGTGCCAGCAGTGAAAGCCTGTACTACAATGAGCAGTTCTTC.

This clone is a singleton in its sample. The DNA of the CDR3 is TGTGCCAGCAGTGACTCCCAGGGGGCTGGTGGCTACACCTTC. Its translation: CASSDSQGAGGYTF. The rearrangement links TRBV6-4 to TRBJ1-2; 8 bases map to TRBD1. CDR1 is MRHNA, CDR2 SNTAGT, per germline. The V and J ends lost 0 bases and 7 bases, in that order; junction bases with no gene match: 4. The CDR3 is 14 amino acids.